These 29 T cell receptor beta chains were all obtained from the same sample, sequenced in a study of CD8 T cells in Susac syndrome. With random hexamers, reverse transcription was performed on about 0.45 to 1 ug of RNA. Using its own MiXCR run on the immunoSEQ multiplex PCR reads, TCRdb lists one record per CDR3 protein. The sample gives 85,000 to 120,000 distinct CDR3 sequences, less than 95% of which show up once; 0.4% to 0.5% is in the top ten. Material for sequencing was CD8+ T cells from PBMCs. The receptors derive from a human donor with Susac syndrome.

This rearrangement joins TRBV20-1 to TRBJ2-4, with 9 nucleotides matching TRBD1. The germline CDR1 and CDR2 sequences are DFQATT and SNEGSKA (reference sequence). The CDR3 runs 14 residues. V dropped 3 bases and J dropped 5; count of bases not matched to a gene: 5. This CDR3 is CSARTGGIQNIQYF. The CDR3 nucleotides read TGCAGTGCTAGGACAGGGGGGATCCAAAACATTCAGTACTTC.

This chain joins TRBV5-6 and TRBJ2-5, with D hard to call. CDR3 length equals 15 residues. Germline CDR1 reads SGHDT; CDR2 reads YYEEEE. V was trimmed by 0 bases and J by 5 bases, leaving 14 bases between them. In DNA, the CDR3 is TGTGCCAGCAGCTTGGAAGGCGGTCTTGTGGAGACCCAGTACTTC. Protein product: CASSLEGGLVETQYF.

The rearrangement uses TRBV9 and TRBJ2-1, with 7 bases aligning to TRBD2. The ends lost 1 base at V and 0 bases at J; junction bases unmatched: 4. Per germline, CDR1 SGDLS and CDR2 YYNGEE. The CDR3 extends over 16 amino acids. CDR3 protein: CASSVRAGSSYNEQFF. CDR3 sequence (DNA): TGTGCCAGCAGCGTAAGAGCGGGGAGCTCCTACAATGAGCAGTTCTTC.

The chain couples TRBV25-1 to TRBJ2-3, with D possibly matching TRBD1 (6 bases). V lost 5 bases, J lost 4 bases, and 10 bases lay in between. The CDR3 totals 13 residues. CDR1 and CDR2 from the germline V gene are MGHDK and SYGVNS. The CDR3 spells CASSRRTADTQYF. The CDR3 region has the DNA TGTGCCAGCAGTCGGCGGACAGCAGATACGCAGTATTTT. The full variable domain, in which reference TRBV25-1 and TRBJ2-3 provide the parts outside the CDR3, is EADIYQTPRYLVIGTGKKITLECSQTMGHDKMYWYQQDPGMELHLIHYSYGVNSTEKGDLSSESTVSRIRTEHFPLTLESARPSHTSQYLCASSRRTADTQYFGPGTRLTVL.

The chain combines TRBV29-1 with TRBJ1-2; the match to TRBD1 covers 7 bases. Germline CDR1 SQVTM, CDR2 ANQGSEA. With 6 bases clipped from V and 5 bases from J, the junction kept 9 bases outside the gene matches. The CDR3 length is 13 residues. The DNA for the CDR3 is TGCAGCGTCTCAGACAGGGCTTTTTATGGCTACACCTTC. Translated, it gives CSVSDRAFYGYTF.

The chain combines TRBV20-1 with TRBJ2-7; D gene unclear. V was shortened by 2 bases and J by 4 bases, with 6 bases between the two germline ends. This CDR3 has 11 residues. Looked up from germline, CDR1 is DFQATT and CDR2 is SNEGSKA (reference sequence). Here the CDR3 reads CSARIEYEQYF. In DNA, the CDR3 is TGCAGTGCTAGAATAGAGTACGAGCAGTACTTC.

V is TRBV7-6 and J is TRBJ2-5, with a weak D call TRBD1 (5 bases). The germline CDR1 and CDR2 sequences are SGHVS and FNYEAQ. Trimming shortened V by 5 bases and J by 5 bases, and 18 bases separated the two germline ends. This CDR3 comprises 15 residues. The CDR3 loop is CASSPELAPGETQYF. CDR3 coding DNA: TGTGCCAGCAGCCCCGAGTTAGCACCAGGGGAGACCCAGTACTTC.

This chain joins TRBV5-8 and TRBJ1-1; D gene ambiguous. CDR1 is SGHTS, CDR2 YDEGEE, per germline. This CDR3 spans 11 amino acids. Trimming pared 6 bases from V and 1 base from J, leaving 4 bases between. CDR3 region: CASTENTEAFF. In nucleotides, the CDR3 is TGTGCCAGCACGGAGAACACTGAAGCTTTCTTT.

The chain combines TRBV4-1 with TRBJ2-2; no clear D. Germline V gene lookup returns CDR1 MGHRA and CDR2 YSYEKL. There are 14 residues in the CDR3. Trimming stripped 2 bases from V and 7 bases from J, with 11 bases between. CDR3 bases: TGCGCCAGCAGCCAAAAGGAACGAGGCGGGGAGCTGTTTTTT. It encodes CASSQKERGGELFF.

CDR3 nucleotides: TGTGCCAGCAGTATCGGGACAGGGGGCGGGTATGGCTACACCTTC. Translated, it gives CASSIGTGGGYGYTF. The gene calls are TRBV12-3 or TRBV12-4 and TRBJ1-2, with TRBD1 identical over 12 bases. The CDR3 covers 15 residues. The V and J ends lost 5 bases and 5 bases, in that order; junction bases with no gene match: 6.

The chain is built from TRBV23-1 and TRBJ2-7; a possible D gene is TRBD1 (6 bases). TRBV23-1 is an ORF, with its function uncertain. The V gene lost 2 bases and the J gene lost 3 bases, with 11 bases spanning the gap. This CDR3 contains 14 residues. The CDR3 reads CASSQGGPCYEQYF. The CDR3 DNA reads TGCGCCAGCAGTCAAGGGGGCCCCTGCTACGAGCAGTACTTC.

The rearrangement uses TRBV7-9 and TRBJ2-5, with 9 positions matching TRBD2. The CDR3 has 14 residues. In germline, CDR1 is SEHNR, CDR2 FQNEAQ (reference sequence). V shed 5 bases and J 3 bases; nucleotides not matched to a gene: 4. In DNA form, the CDR3 reads TGTGCCAGCAGCGCACCTAGCGGGGAAGAGACCCAGTACTTC. Amino acids: CASSAPSGEETQYF.

V and J are TRBV4-2 and TRBJ2-7; D remains ambiguous. The germline V and J ends were trimmed by 0 bases and 3 bases, with 9 bases remaining between them. Germline V gene sequence: CDR1 LGHNA, CDR2 YNFKEQ. The CDR3 covers 14 residues. CDR3 in amino acids: CASSQEVSNYEQYF. The CDR3, as DNA: TGTGCCAGCAGCCAAGAAGTTTCAAACTACGAGCAGTACTTC.

This clonotype was observed a single time. J is TRBJ1-1 and V is TRBV29-1, with 10 nucleotides matching TRBD1. V was clipped by 6 bases and J by 4 bases; unmatched bases: 2. Germline-derived CDR1 and CDR2 are SQVTM and ANQGSEA. The CDR3 is made up of 12 amino acids. Here the CDR3 DNA reads TGCAGCGTACGGACAGGGGGCACTGAAGCTTTCTTT. Amino acids: CSVRTGGTEAFF.

As to this clonotype: The junction departs from the called germline gene at one end, perhaps through a read error. The chain employs TRBV19 and TRBJ2-7; the D is unclear. The CDR3 consists of 12 residues. CDR1 and CDR2 (germline): LNHDA, SQIVND (reference sequence). As DNA, the CDR3 is TGTGCCAGTAGTAACCGACCGAACGAGCGGTACTTC. It specifies CASSNRPNERYF.

The chain uses TRBV3-1 and TRBJ1-6; no reliable D call. Trimming removed 0 bases from V and 8 bases from J, with 11 bases in between. Germline V gives CDR1 LGHDT, CDR2 YNNKEL (reference sequence). This CDR3 spans 15 amino acids. The DNA of the CDR3 is TGTGCCAGCAGCCAAGATAATTTTCCCGATTCACCCCTCCACTTT. This translates into CASSQDNFPDSPLHF.

The V call is TRBV27, the J call TRBJ2-3; 9 bases are a match to TRBD1. The length of the CDR3 is 15 residues. V shed 6 bases, J shed 0 bases, and the junction held 4 bases outside the gene matches. CDR1 MNHEY and CDR2 SMNVEV come from the germline V gene (reference sequence). CDR3 residues: CASRTGGSSTDTQYF. The CDR3 DNA follows: TGTGCCAGCAGGACAGGGGGATCTAGCACAGATACGCAGTATTTT.

The V call is TRBV6-5, the J call TRBJ1-1; no reliable D call. V was shortened by 2 bases and J by 6 bases, with 7 bases between the two germline ends. The CDR3 consists of 12 residues. Germline CDR1 is MNHEY and CDR2 is SVGAGI. This CDR3 is CASSYPGAEAFF. For the CDR3, the DNA is TGTGCCAGCAGTTACCCGGGCGCTGAAGCTTTCTTT.

The V and J genes are TRBV12-3 or TRBV12-4 and TRBJ2-3; perhaps TRBD1 as D (6 bases). There are 16 residues in the CDR3. The V gene lost 4 bases and the J gene lost 1 base, with 15 bases spanning the gap. CDR3 bases: TGTGCCAGCAGTTCCACCAGGGGTGAGGGCACAGATACGCAGTATTTT. Residues: CASSSTRGEGTDTQYF.

In this sample, this clonotype turned up once. The chain has TRBV7-9 and TRBJ2-3; 8 bases line up with TRBD2. The V gene's germline CDR1 is SEHNR and CDR2 FQNEAQ (reference sequence). V was pared by 4 bases and J by 2 bases, with 8 bases of the junction left unmatched. The CDR3 consists of 16 residues. The CDR3 loop reads CASSSSGGPPTDTQYF. Written as DNA, the CDR3 is TGTGCCAGCAGCTCCAGCGGGGGCCCTCCCACAGATACGCAGTATTTT.

V gene TRBV4-1 combines with J gene TRBJ2-7, with TRBD1 matching 9 bases. Germline CDR1 and CDR2: MGHRA and YSYEKL. CDR3 length: 15 amino acids. The trim removed 4 bases at V and 5 bases at J, leaving 9 bases unmatched. The CDR3 loop reads CASSRSGTGQNEQYF. CDR3 bases: TGCGCCAGCAGCCGCTCCGGGACAGGGCAGAACGAGCAGTACTTC.

The V and J genes are TRBV27 and TRBJ1-5; D ambiguous. Deletions cut 8 bases from V and 3 bases from J, with 11 bases between. The germline V gene encodes CDR1 MNHEY and CDR2 SMNVEV (reference sequence). This CDR3 has 13 amino acids. Here the CDR3 reads CASAIGFNQPQHF. The CDR3 bases are TGTGCCAGCGCCATCGGGTTCAATCAGCCCCAGCATTTT.

The gene calls are TRBV7-8 and TRBJ2-5; TRBD1 matches at 8 bases. Per germline, CDR1 SGHVS and CDR2 FQNEAQ. This CDR3 comprises 15 residues. J lost 1 base, V lost 5 bases, and 6 bases had no gene match. CDR3 sequence reads: CASSDSRGRQETQYF. In DNA form, the CDR3 reads TGTGCCAGCAGCGATTCCAGGGGGCGCCAAGAGACCCAGTACTTC. Using reference TRBV7-8 and TRBJ2-5 for the parts outside the CDR3, the full variable domain is GAGVSQSPRYKVAKRGQDVALRCDPISGHVSLFWYQQALGQGPEFLTYFQNEAQLDKSGLPSDRFFAERPEGSVSTLKIQRTQQEDSAVYLCASSDSRGRQETQYFGPGTRLLVL.

The CDR3 nucleotides read TGCGCCAGCAGTTTAACAGGGGGCACTGAAGCTTTCTTT. It encodes CASSLTGGTEAFF. The chain carries TRBV5-1 and TRBJ1-1, with TRBD1 matching over 8 bases. The CDR3 is made up of 13 amino acids. Per the germline V gene, CDR1 is SGHRS and CDR2 is YFSETQ. The ends lost 5 bases at V and 4 bases at J; junction bases unmatched: 4.

CDR3 nucleotide sequence: TGTGCCAGCAGCCAAAGAGCGGGGGGGCCCTGGAACACAGATACGCAGTATTTT. Translating it yields CASSQRAGGPWNTDTQYF. This chain uses TRBV14 with TRBJ2-3, with 10 bases fitting TRBD2. From germline, CDR1 is SGHDN and CDR2 FVKESK. The length of the CDR3 is 18 residues. The V segment lost 2 bases and the J segment 2 bases; nucleotides outside the gene matches: 10.

The chain has TRBV13 and TRBJ2-5, with D perhaps matching TRBD1 (6 bases). The V gene's germline CDR1 is PRHDT and CDR2 FYEKMQ (reference sequence). V was cut by 6 bases and J by 1 base, with 9 bases left in between. The CDR3 length is 13 residues. The CDR3 DNA is TGTGCCAGCAGAGCAGGGGCCCAAGAGACCCAGTACTTC. It specifies CASRAGAQETQYF.

This chain uses TRBV27 with TRBJ1-2; 10 bases fit TRBD1. The trim removed 5 bases at V and 4 bases at J, leaving 10 bases unmatched. The germline gives CDR1 MNHEY, CDR2 SMNVEV (reference sequence). This CDR3 has 16 amino acids. CDR3 DNA: TGTGCCAGCAGTCTCTCAGGGGACAGGGGCCTCTATGGCTACACCTTC. Protein sequence: CASSLSGDRGLYGYTF.

The J gene is TRBJ2-6, the V gene TRBV6-6; D gene ambiguous. CDR3 length equals 14 residues. V lost 8 bases and J 4 bases, leaving 12 bases between the germline ends. Germline-derived CDR1 and CDR2 are MNHNY and SVGAGI (reference sequence). Here the CDR3 reads CASGQVLGANVLTF. CDR3 coding DNA: TGTGCCAGCGGGCAGGTATTGGGGGCCAACGTCCTGACTTTC.

The chain uses TRBV5-1 and TRBJ1-2; 7 bases are a match to TRBD1. Germline values: CDR1 SGHRS, CDR2 YFSETQ. The CDR3 sequence is 13 residues long. V trimming: 7 bases; J trimming: 4 bases; junction bases outside the gene matches: 7. The CDR3 here is CASSEGGLYGYTF. The CDR3 DNA follows: TGCGCCAGCTCCGAAGGGGGCCTCTATGGCTACACCTTC.